The clone carrying this T cell receptor beta chain was seen only a few times. What it binds is unknown. This record belongs to a study of T cells after yellow fever vaccination. Germline V CDR1 and CDR2: DFQATT, SNEGSKA (reference sequence). The CDR3 contains 18 residues. Trimming took 1 base from V and 4 from J; bases not matched to a gene: 15. Study results and limitations: The booster response re-showed most primary clones: roughly 97% CD4, around 87% CD8. Only a small proportion of the clonotypes turned up in both the CD4 and the CD8 compartments, likely arising from convergent recombination.

In making TCR cDNA, 5'RACE template switching added a universal primer site and UMIs to it. TCRdb reprocessed the 5' RACE reads via MiXCR and lists one record per CDR3 protein. This table has some 600,000 distinct CDR3 sequences, around 12% appearing once. This clonotype was obtained from a man aged 25-40 years who received the YFV17D yellow fever vaccine. This sequence joins TRBV20-1 and TRBJ2-2; 7 positions match TRBD1. Sample: PBMCs, taken on the day of the yellow fever booster vaccination. CDR3 coding DNA: TGCAGTGCTAGAGGCCTAAGAGAGGGGGCAAGGGGCACCGGGGAGCTGTTTTTT. As protein: CSARGLREGARGTGELFF.